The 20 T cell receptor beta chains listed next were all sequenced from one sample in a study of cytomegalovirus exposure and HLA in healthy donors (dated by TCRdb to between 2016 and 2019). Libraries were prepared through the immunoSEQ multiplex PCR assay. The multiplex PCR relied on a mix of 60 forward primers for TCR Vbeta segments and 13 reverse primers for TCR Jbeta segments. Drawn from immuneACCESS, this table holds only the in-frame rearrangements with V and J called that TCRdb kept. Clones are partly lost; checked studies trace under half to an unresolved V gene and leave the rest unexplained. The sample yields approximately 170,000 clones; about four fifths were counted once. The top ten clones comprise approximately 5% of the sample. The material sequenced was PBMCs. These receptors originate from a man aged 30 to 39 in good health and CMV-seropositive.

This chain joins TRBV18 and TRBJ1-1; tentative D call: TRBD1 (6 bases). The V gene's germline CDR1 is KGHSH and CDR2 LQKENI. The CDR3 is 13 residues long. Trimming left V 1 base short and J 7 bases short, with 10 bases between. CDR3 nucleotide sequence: TGTGCCAGCTCACCACGGACAGCCCTTGAAGCTTTCTTT. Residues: CASSPRTALEAFF.

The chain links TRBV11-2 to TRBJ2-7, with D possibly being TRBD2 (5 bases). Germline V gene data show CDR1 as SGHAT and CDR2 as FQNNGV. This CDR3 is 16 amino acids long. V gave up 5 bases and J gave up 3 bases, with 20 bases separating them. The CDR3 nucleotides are TGTGCCAGCAGCGGAGTAAAAACTAGTGGGAACTACGAGCAGTACTTC. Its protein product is CASSGVKTSGNYEQYF.

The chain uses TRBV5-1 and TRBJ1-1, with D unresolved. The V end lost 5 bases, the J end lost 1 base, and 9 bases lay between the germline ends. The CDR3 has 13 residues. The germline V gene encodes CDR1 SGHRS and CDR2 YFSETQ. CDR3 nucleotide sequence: TGCGCCAGCAGAATGGACTCGAACACTGAAGCTTTCTTT. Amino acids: CASRMDSNTEAFF.

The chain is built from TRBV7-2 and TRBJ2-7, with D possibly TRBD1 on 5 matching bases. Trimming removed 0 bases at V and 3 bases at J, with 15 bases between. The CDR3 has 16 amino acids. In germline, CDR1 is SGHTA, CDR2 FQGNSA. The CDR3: CASSLALGTGLYEQYF. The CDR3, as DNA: TGTGCCAGCAGCTTAGCCTTGGGAACAGGTCTCTACGAGCAGTACTTC.

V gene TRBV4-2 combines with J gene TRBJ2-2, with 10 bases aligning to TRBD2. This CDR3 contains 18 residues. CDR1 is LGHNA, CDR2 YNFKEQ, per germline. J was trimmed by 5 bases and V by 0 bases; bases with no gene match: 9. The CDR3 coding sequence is TGTGCCAGCAGCCAAGAATCCCGGACTAGCGGACTTACCGGGGAGCTGTTTTTT. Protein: CASSQESRTSGLTGELFF.

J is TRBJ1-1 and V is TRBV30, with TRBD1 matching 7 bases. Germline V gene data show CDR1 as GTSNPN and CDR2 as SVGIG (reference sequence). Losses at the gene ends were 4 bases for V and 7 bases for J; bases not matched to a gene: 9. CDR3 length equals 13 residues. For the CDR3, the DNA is TGTGCCTGGACCGTACAGGGGCCTGGTGAAGCTTTCTTT. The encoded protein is CAWTVQGPGEAFF.

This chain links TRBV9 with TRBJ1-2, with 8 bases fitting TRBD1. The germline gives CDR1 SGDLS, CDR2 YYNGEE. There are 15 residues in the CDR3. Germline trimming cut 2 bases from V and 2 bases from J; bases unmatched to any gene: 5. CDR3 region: CASSVEGQANYGYTF. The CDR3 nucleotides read TGTGCCAGCAGCGTGGAGGGACAGGCGAACTATGGCTACACCTTC. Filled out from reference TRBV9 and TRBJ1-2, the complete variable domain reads DSGVTQTPKHLITATGQRVTLRCSPRSGDLSVYWYQQSLDQGLQFLIQYYNGEERAKGNILERFSAQQFPDLHSELNLSSLELGDSALYFCASSVEGQANYGYTFGSGTRLTVV.

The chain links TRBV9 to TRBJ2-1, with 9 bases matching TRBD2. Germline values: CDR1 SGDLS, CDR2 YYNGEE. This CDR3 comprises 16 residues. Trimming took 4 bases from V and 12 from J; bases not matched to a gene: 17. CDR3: CASSPTGRLAAGGQFF. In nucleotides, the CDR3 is TGTGCCAGCAGCCCAACAGGGAGACTAGCGGCCGGTGGGCAGTTCTTC. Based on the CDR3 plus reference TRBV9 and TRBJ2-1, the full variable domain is DSGVTQTPKHLITATGQRVTLRCSPRSGDLSVYWYQQSLDQGLQFLIQYYNGEERAKGNILERFSAQQFPDLHSELNLSSLELGDSALYFCASSPTGRLAAGGQFFGPGTRLTVL.

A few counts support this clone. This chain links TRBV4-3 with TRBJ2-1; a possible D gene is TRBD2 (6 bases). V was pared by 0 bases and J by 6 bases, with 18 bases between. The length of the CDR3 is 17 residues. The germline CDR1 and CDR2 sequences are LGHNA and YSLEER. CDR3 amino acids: CASSQDSGTLMSNEQFF. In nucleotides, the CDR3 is TGCGCCAGCAGCCAAGATTCCGGGACTCTGATGTCCAATGAGCAGTTCTTC.

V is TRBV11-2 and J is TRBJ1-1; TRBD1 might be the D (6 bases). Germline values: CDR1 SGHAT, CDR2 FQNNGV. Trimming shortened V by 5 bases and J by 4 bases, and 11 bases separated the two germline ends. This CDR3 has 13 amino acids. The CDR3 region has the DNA TGTGCCAGCAGCACACAGGGTGGCACTGAAGCTTTCTTT. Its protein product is CASSTQGGTEAFF.

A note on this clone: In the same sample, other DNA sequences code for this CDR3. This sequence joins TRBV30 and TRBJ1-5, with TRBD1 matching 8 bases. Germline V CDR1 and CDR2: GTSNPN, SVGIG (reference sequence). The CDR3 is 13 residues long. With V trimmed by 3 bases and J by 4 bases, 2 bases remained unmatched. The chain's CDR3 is CAWSTGGNQPQHF. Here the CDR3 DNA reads TGTGCCTGGAGCACAGGGGGTAATCAGCCCCAGCATTTT.

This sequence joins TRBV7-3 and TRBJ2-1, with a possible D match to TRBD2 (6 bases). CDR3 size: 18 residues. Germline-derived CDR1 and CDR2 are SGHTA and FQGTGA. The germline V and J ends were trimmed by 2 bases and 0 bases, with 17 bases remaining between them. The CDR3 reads CASSLVSGDPSSYNEQFF. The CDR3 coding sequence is TGTGCCAGCAGCTTAGTTAGCGGAGACCCCTCCTCCTACAATGAGCAGTTCTTC. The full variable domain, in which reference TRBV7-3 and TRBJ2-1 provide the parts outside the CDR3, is GAGVSQTPSNKVTEKGKYVELRCDPISGHTALYWYRQSLGQGPEFLIYFQGTGAADDSGLPNDRFFAVRPEGSVSTLKIQRTERGDSAVYLCASSLVSGDPSSYNEQFFGPGTRLTVL.

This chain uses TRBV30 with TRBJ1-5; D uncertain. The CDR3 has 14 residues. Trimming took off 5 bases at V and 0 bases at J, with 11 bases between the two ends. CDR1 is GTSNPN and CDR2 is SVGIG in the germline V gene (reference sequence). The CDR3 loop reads CAWGTALSNQPQHF. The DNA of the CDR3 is TGTGCCTGGGGTACAGCACTTAGCAATCAGCCCCAGCATTTT.

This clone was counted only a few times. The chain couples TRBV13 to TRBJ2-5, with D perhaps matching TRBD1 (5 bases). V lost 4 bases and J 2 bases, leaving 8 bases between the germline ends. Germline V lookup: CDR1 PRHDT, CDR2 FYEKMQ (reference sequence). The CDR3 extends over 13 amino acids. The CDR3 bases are TGTGCCAGCAGCTCAGACAGACAAGAGACCCAGTACTTC. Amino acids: CASSSDRQETQYF.

The CDR3 protein is CASSLGTSGGYNEQFF. The CDR3 nucleotides are TGTGCCAGCAGTTTAGGGACTAGCGGGGGGTACAATGAGCAGTTCTTC. The rearrangement joins TRBV27 to TRBJ2-1, with TRBD2 matching over 15 bases. Germline values: CDR1 MNHEY, CDR2 SMNVEV (reference sequence). The CDR3 contains 16 residues. V was pared by 2 bases and J by 4 bases, with 0 bases of the junction left unmatched.

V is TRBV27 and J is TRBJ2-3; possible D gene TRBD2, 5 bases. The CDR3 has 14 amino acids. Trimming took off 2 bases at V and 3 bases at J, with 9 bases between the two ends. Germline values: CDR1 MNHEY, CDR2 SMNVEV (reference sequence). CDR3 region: CASSLIRGTDTQYF. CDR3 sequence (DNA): TGTGCCAGCAGTTTAATCCGGGGAACAGATACGCAGTATTTT.

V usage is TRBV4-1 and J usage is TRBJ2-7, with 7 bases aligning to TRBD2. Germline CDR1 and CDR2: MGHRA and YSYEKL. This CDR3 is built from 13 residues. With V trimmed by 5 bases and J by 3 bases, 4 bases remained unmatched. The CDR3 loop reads CASSRERDYEQYF. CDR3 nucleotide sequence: TGCGCCAGCAGCAGGGAGCGGGACTACGAGCAGTACTTC.

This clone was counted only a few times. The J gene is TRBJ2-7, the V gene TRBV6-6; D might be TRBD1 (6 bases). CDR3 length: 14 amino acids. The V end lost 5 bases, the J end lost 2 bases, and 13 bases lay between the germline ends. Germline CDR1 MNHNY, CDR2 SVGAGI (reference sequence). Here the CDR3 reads CASSGLAGAYEQYF. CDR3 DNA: TGTGCCAGCAGTGGCTTGGCAGGGGCCTACGAGCAGTACTTC.

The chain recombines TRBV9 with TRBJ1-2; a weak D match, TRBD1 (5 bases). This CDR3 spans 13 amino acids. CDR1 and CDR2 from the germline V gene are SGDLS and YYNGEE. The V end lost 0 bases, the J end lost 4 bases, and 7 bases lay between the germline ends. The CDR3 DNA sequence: TGTGCCAGCAGCGTAGAGGGGATCTATGGCTACACCTTC. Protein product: CASSVEGIYGYTF. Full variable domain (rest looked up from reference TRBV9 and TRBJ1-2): DSGVTQTPKHLITATGQRVTLRCSPRSGDLSVYWYQQSLDQGLQFLIQYYNGEERAKGNILERFSAQQFPDLHSELNLSSLELGDSALYFCASSVEGIYGYTFGSGTRLTVV.

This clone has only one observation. The chain's CDR3 is CASSVAEASGGYEQYF. The CDR3, as DNA: TGTGCCAGCAGCGTAGCTGAGGCTAGCGGGGGCTACGAGCAGTACTTC. The genes are TRBV9 and TRBJ2-7, with 10 bases identical to TRBD2. Germline CDR1 SGDLS, CDR2 YYNGEE. The CDR3 has 16 residues. With 0 bases clipped from V and 3 bases from J, the junction kept 6 bases outside the gene matches.